This T cell receptor (beta chain) was recovered during a study of blood T cells in healthy people across ages. Next came a second PCR, run for about 6 to 11 cycles, which used a sample-barcoded 5' primer along with a J-beta primer mix. TCRdb ran MiXCR on the 5' RACE reads and lists one entry per CDR3 protein. This table has hundreds of thousands of distinct CDR3 sequences, around 50% appearing once. Germline V gene sequence: CDR1 LGHNA, CDR2 YSLEER. After removal of 2 bases from V and 9 bases from J, the junction contained 16 bases not matched to a gene. CDR3 length: 18 amino acids. The chain employs TRBV4-3 and TRBJ2-1, with 10 bases fitting TRBD2. Input material: blood. The receptor comes from a man older than 75 in good health. The CDR3 nucleotides are TGCGCCAGCAGCCAAACCCGGAGGGGAAGCGGGGGGGCAGCTGAGCAGTTCTTC. Translating it yields CASSQTRRGSGGAAEQFF.